This entry concerns a single T cell receptor beta chain. Its antigen is undetermined. The sample belongs to a study of blood T cells in healthy people across ages. About the research overall: Using template switching, researchers captured about one barcoded beta molecule for each two T cells.

A sample-barcoded 5' primer and a J-beta primer mix were used in a second PCR of roughly 7 to 11 cycles. Each CDR3 protein is one row after TCRdb ran MiXCR on the 5' RACE reads. The profile shows approximately 800,000 distinct CDR3 sequences, 20% to 30% of them singletons. Healthy Caucasian individuals from Russia aged roughly 6 to 100 were enrolled as donors. The germline gives CDR1 KGHSH, CDR2 LQKENI. The V gene lost 1 base and the J gene lost 5 bases, with 11 bases spanning the gap. This CDR3 contains 14 residues. Overall study results and limits: PBMCs left unsorted prevented a conclusive naive versus antigen-experienced comparison.

The sample was also linked to a second study, of T cells of mothers and their children.

Specimen: blood. The TCR originated in a boy between 5 and 17 years old in good health. The chain has TRBV18 and TRBJ1-2; D ambiguous. Written as DNA, the CDR3 is TGTGCCAGCTCACCACAGACAAATCTGTATGGCTACACCTTC. This encodes CASSPQTNLYGYTF.